The T cell receptor (beta chain) described here comes from a study of shared clonotypes between healthy human individuals. General observations from the study: Clonotype sharing among the donors was expected to vary with sequencing depth.

Looked up from germline, CDR1 is SGHTA and CDR2 is FQGNSA. This CDR3 contains 14 residues. Trimming took 6 bases from V and 4 from J, leaving 14 bases between them. Using immunoSEQ multiplex PCR, the repertoire was profiled, and TCRdb retains in-frame clones only, with some absent. This sample carries about 2 million clones, 85% to 95% of them seen once, and the ten largest clones take 0.1% to 0.15%. A word on this clone: No antigen is known for it.

V and J are TRBV7-2 and TRBJ2-3; D might be TRBD1 (5 bases). The sequenced material came from naive CD4+ T cells sorted from blood. Subset in this sample: CD45RA+ positively selected. The origin of this receptor is a young man in good health. The CDR3 sequence: CASSPRLGPDTQYF. The CDR3 bases are TGTGCCAGCAGTCCCCGATTGGGGCCAGATACGCAGTATTTT.